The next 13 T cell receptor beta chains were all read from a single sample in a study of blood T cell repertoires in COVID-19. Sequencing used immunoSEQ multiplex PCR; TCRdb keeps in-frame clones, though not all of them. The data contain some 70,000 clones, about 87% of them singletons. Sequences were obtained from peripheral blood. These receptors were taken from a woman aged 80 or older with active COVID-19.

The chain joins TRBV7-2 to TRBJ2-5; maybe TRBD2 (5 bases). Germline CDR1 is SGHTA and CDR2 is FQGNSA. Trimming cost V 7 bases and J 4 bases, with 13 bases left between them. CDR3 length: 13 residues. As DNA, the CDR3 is TGTGCCAGCAACCTACGAGGGCGAGAGACCCAGTACTTC. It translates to CASNLRGRETQYF.

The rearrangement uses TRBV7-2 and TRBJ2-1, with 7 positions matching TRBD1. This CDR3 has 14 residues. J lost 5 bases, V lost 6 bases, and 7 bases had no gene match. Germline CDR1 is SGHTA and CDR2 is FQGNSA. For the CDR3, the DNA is TGTGCCAGCAGATACGACAGGGCGAACAATGAGCAGTTCTTC. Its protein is CASRYDRANNEQFF. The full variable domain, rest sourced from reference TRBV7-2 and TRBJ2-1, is GAGVSQSPSNKVTEKGKDVELRCDPISGHTALYWYRQSLGQGLEFLIYFQGNSAPDKSGLPSDRFSAERTGGSVSTLTIQRTQQEDSAVYLCASRYDRANNEQFFGPGTRLTVL.

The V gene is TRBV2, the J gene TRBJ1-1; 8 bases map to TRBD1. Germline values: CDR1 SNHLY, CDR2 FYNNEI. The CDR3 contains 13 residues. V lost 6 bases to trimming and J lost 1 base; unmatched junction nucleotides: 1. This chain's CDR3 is CASSGQGNTEAFF. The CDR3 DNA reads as TGTGCCAGCAGCGGACAGGGGAACACTGAAGCTTTCTTT.

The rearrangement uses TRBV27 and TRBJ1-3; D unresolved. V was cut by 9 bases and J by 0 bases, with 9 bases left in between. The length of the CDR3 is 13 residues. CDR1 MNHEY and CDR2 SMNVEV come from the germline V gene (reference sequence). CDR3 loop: CASGWSSGNTIYF. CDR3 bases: TGTGCCAGTGGGTGGAGCTCTGGAAACACCATATATTTT.

The CDR3 sequence: CASSPTHSSYNSPLHF. As DNA, the CDR3 is TGTGCCAGCAGCCCCACCCACAGCTCCTATAATTCACCCCTCCACTTT. V usage is TRBV3-1 (or the pseudogene TRBV3-2) and J usage is TRBJ1-6, with D unresolved. V lost 4 bases and J 0 bases, leaving 10 bases between the germline ends. Germline loops: CDR1 LGHDT, CDR2 YNNKEL (reference sequence). The CDR3 has 16 amino acids.

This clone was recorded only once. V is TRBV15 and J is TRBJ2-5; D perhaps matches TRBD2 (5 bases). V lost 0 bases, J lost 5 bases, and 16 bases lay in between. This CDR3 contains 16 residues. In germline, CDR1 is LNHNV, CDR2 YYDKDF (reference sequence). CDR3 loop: CATSRDRGFGVETQYF. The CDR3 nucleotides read TGTGCCACCAGCAGAGATAGAGGGTTCGGGGTGGAGACCCAGTACTTC.

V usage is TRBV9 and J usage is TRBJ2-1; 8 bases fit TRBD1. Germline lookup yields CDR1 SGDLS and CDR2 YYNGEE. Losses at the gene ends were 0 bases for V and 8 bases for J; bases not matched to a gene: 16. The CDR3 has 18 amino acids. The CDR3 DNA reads TGTGCCAGCAGCGTAGTAGGCGGTGGTCAGGGGGCAATGTATGAGCAGTTCTTC. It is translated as CASSVVGGGQGAMYEQFF.

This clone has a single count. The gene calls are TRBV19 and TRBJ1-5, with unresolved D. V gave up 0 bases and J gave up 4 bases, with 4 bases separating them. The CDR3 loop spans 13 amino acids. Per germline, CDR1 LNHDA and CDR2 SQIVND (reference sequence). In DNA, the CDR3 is TGTGCCAGTAGTATAGACGGTAATCAGCCCCAGCATTTT. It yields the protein CASSIDGNQPQHF.

In nucleotides, the CDR3 is TGTGCCAGCAGCGCCGGGAACCCCGTGTACTATGGCTACACCTTC. This codes for CASSAGNPVYYGYTF. This rearrangement joins TRBV7-9 to TRBJ1-2; D not certain. Germline lookup yields CDR1 SEHNR and CDR2 FQNEAQ (reference sequence). V was pared by 5 bases and J by 3 bases, with 16 bases between. CDR3 size: 15 residues.

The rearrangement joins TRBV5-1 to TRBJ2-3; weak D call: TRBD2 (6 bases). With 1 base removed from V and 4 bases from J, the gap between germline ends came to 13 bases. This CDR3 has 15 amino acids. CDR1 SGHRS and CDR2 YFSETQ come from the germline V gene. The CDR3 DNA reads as TGCGCCAGCAGCTTGCTGGCAGGGAGGCCAGATACGCAGTATTTT. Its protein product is CASSLLAGRPDTQYF. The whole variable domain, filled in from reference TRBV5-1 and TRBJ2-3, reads KAGVTQTPRYLIKTRGQQVTLSCSPISGHRSVSWYQQTPGQGLQFLFEYFSETQRNKGNFPGRFSGRQFSNSRSEMNVSTLELGDSALYLCASSLLAGRPDTQYFGPGTRLTVL.

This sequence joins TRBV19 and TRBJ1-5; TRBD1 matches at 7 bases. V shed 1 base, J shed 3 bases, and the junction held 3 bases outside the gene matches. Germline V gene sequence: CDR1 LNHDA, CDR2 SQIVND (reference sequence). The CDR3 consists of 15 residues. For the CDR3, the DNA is TGTGCCAGTAGTATAGGAGGGGGCGTCAATCAGCCCCAGCATTTT. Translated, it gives CASSIGGGVNQPQHF. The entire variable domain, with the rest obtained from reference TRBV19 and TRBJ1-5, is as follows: DGGITQSPKYLFRKEGQNVTLSCEQNLNHDAMYWYRQDPGQGLRLIYYSQIVNDFQKGDIAEGYSVSREKKESFPLTVTSAQKNPTAFYLCASSIGGGVNQPQHFGDGTRLSIL.

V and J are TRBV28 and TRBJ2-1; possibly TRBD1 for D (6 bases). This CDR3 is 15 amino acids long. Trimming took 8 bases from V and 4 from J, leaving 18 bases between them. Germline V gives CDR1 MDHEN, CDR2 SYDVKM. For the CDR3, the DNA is TGTGCCAGCGCTAACGCCGGGACAACGTACAATGAGCAGTTCTTC. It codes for CASANAGTTYNEQFF.

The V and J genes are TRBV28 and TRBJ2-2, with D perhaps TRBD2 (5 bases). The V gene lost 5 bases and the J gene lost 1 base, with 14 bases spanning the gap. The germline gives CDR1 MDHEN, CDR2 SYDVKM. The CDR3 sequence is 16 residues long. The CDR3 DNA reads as TGTGCCAGCAGTCCGCCTTCGGGGAGGAACACCGGGGAGCTGTTTTTT. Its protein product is CASSPPSGRNTGELFF.